The T cell receptor beta chain under discussion was sequenced for a study of blood T cell repertoires in COVID-19. The germline gives CDR1 MNHEY, CDR2 SMNVEV (reference sequence). The CDR3 has 19 amino acids. V shed 4 bases and J shed 7 bases, with 31 bases lying between them. Measured with immunoSEQ multiplex PCR; TCRdb has only the in-frame clones, and not every one. The sample lists 220,000 or so clones, approximately 81% seen once, with approximately 3.8% in the top ten. This TCR came from a woman aged 80 or over with acute or convalescent COVID-19. V and J are TRBV27 and TRBJ1-2; D call uncertain. Sequenced: peripheral blood. The DNA of the CDR3 is TGTGCCAGCAGTTCCCTTCGAGCGGTTTCGACCTATGGCGTCGTTGGCTACACCTTC. Translating it yields CASSSLRAVSTYGVVGYTF.